One sample yielded the 16 T cell receptor beta chains listed below, sequenced in a study of blood T cell repertoires in COVID-19. TCRdb's table, derived via immunoSEQ multiplex PCR, lists solely in-frame clones and lacks some. Of fewer than 300,000 clones listed, roughly 85% are singletons. Source material: peripheral blood. Every receptor here comes from a woman in her 70s with active or convalescent COVID-19.

The chain recombines TRBV23-1 with TRBJ1-5, with 8 bases that match TRBD1. Being an ORF, TRBV23-1 has a function that is uncertain. The junction had 1 base not matched to a gene; V was cut back by 7 bases and J by 5 bases. This CDR3 comprises 12 residues. The CDR3 sequence is CASIQGDQPQHF. The CDR3 nucleotides read TGCGCCAGCATACAGGGGGATCAGCCCCAGCATTTT.

V and J are TRBV4-1 and TRBJ1-1; unclear D gene. Trimming shortened V by 0 bases and J by 11 bases, and 7 bases separated the two germline ends. CDR3 length: 11 residues. CDR1 and CDR2 from the germline V gene are MGHRA and YSYEKL. CDR3 region: CASSQDGRAFF. CDR3 sequence (DNA): TGCGCCAGCAGCCAAGATGGGAGGGCTTTCTTT.

V is TRBV25-1 and J is TRBJ2-3, with 8 bases lining up with TRBD2. The CDR3 is 16 amino acids. Germline loops: CDR1 MGHDK, CDR2 SYGVNS. The V gene end was trimmed by 3 bases and the J gene end by 5 bases; junction bases not matched to a gene: 10. Here the CDR3 reads CASSDEGAGAVDTQYF. CDR3 nucleotide sequence: TGTGCCAGCAGTGATGAGGGAGCGGGGGCGGTAGATACGCAGTATTTT.

The chain recombines TRBV28 with TRBJ2-7; maybe TRBD2 (5 bases). Trimming took 8 bases from V and 3 from J, leaving 8 bases between them. The V gene's germline CDR1 is MDHEN and CDR2 SYDVKM. The CDR3 length is 11 residues. The CDR3 sequence: CASASNYEQYF. In DNA form, the CDR3 reads TGTGCCAGCGCTAGCAACTACGAGCAGTACTTC.

J is TRBJ1-3 and V is TRBV6-5; D is ambiguous. The V end lost 5 bases, the J end lost 0 bases, and 8 bases lay between the germline ends. This CDR3 has 14 amino acids. Germline loops: CDR1 MNHEY, CDR2 SVGAGI. CDR3 nucleotides: TGTGCCAGCAGTCCAGGCCACTCTGGAAACACCATATATTTT. Translation gives CASSPGHSGNTIYF.

The sample holds one count of this clone. This chain links TRBV6-1 with TRBJ2-1; the D is unclear. Trimming stripped 2 bases from V and 6 bases from J, with 11 bases between. Germline-derived CDR1 and CDR2 are MNHNS and SASEGT. CDR3 length equals 14 residues. CDR3 nucleotides: TGTGCCAGCAGTGAAACGTGGGCATCCAATGAGCAGTTCTTC. It translates to CASSETWASNEQFF.

The chain recombines TRBV15 with TRBJ1-3; TRBD1 might be the D (5 bases). Trimming removed 5 bases from V and 0 bases from J, with 11 bases in between. The V gene's germline CDR1 is LNHNV and CDR2 YYDKDF (reference sequence). This CDR3 contains 15 residues. CDR3 nucleotide sequence: TGTGCCACCAGCCAACAGGTTATCTCTGGAAACACCATATATTTT. This gives the protein CATSQQVISGNTIYF.

The chain links TRBV19 to TRBJ1-3; the D gene is possibly TRBD1 (5 bases). The germline gives CDR1 LNHDA, CDR2 SQIVND (reference sequence). Trimming took 7 bases from V and 3 from J, leaving 16 bases between them. The CDR3 contains 15 residues. CDR3 region: CASNLQAALGNTIYF. CDR3 nucleotide sequence: TGTGCCAGTAACCTACAGGCTGCTCTTGGAAACACCATATATTTT.

The chain's CDR3 is CASGRERPGTISYNEQFF. The DNA for the CDR3 is TGTGCCAGCGGTAGGGAGCGTCCAGGCACAATCTCCTACAATGAGCAGTTCTTC. This chain uses TRBV2 with TRBJ2-1; maybe TRBD2 (5 bases). This CDR3 contains 18 residues. CDR1 SNHLY and CDR2 FYNNEI come from the germline V gene. The V end was cut by 8 bases, the J end by 0 bases, with 23 bases between.

This chain joins TRBV7-6 and TRBJ2-2; 9 bases agree with TRBD1. CDR3 length: 16 amino acids. The V and J ends lost 2 bases and 5 bases, in that order; junction bases with no gene match: 6. The germline V gene has CDR1 SGHVS and CDR2 FNYEAQ. The CDR3: CASSLFGTGITGELFF. In nucleotides, the CDR3 is TGTGCCAGCAGCTTATTTGGGACAGGGATAACCGGGGAGCTGTTTTTT. Full variable domain (rest looked up from reference TRBV7-6 and TRBJ2-2): GAGVSQSPRYKVTKRGQDVALRCDPISGHVSLYWYRQALGQGPEFLTYFNYEAQQDKSGLPNDRFSAERPEGSISTLTIQRTEQRDSAMYRCASSLFGTGITGELFFGEGSRLTVL.

The V and J genes are TRBV25-1 and TRBJ2-2; 9 bases align to TRBD1. The CDR3 spans 14 residues. The germline V gene has CDR1 MGHDK and CDR2 SYGVNS. The J segment lost 6 bases and the V segment lost 6 bases, leaving 5 bases of the junction unmatched. The DNA of the CDR3 is TGTGCCAGCAGAACTACAGGGGGCCCCGGGGAGCTGTTTTTT. Its protein is CASRTTGGPGELFF.

This clone was picked up one time. This chain uses TRBV20-1 with TRBJ1-2, with D possibly being TRBD1 (5 bases). The CDR3 consists of 11 residues. CDR1 DFQATT and CDR2 SNEGSKA come from the germline V gene (reference sequence). The CDR3 region is CVARVSYGYTF. In DNA, the CDR3 is TGCGTTGCCAGGGTCTCCTATGGCTACACCTTC.

The rearrangement joins TRBV5-1 to TRBJ1-1; D gene ambiguous. Germline CDR1 reads SGHRS; CDR2 reads YFSETQ. Trimming took off 1 base at V and 4 bases at J, with 11 bases between the two ends. The CDR3 is 14 residues long. The CDR3 reads CASSLFQAGTEAFF. In nucleotides, the CDR3 is TGCGCCAGCAGCTTGTTTCAGGCGGGCACTGAAGCTTTCTTT.

The gene calls are TRBV6-5 and TRBJ1-5; weak D call: TRBD1 (6 bases). The V gene lost 6 bases and the J gene lost 0 bases, with 12 bases spanning the gap. The CDR3 contains 15 residues. CDR1 MNHEY and CDR2 SVGAGI come from the germline V gene. The chain's CDR3 is CASRVSGDSNQPQHF. CDR3 in DNA: TGTGCCAGCAGAGTTTCAGGGGATAGCAATCAGCCCCAGCATTTT.

The chain recombines TRBV28 with TRBJ2-3, with 9 bases that match TRBD2. Germline values: CDR1 MDHEN, CDR2 SYDVKM. This CDR3 is built from 17 residues. The trim removed 3 bases at V and 4 bases at J, leaving 11 bases unmatched. The CDR3 region is CASSFSPAGGKADTQYF. DNA of the CDR3: TGTGCCAGCAGTTTCTCCCCGGCGGGAGGGAAGGCAGATACGCAGTATTTT.

The genes are TRBV6-5 and TRBJ1-2; 8 bases fit TRBD1. The V and J ends lost 8 bases and 2 bases, in that order; junction bases with no gene match: 10. Germline CDR1 reads MNHEY; CDR2 reads SVGAGI. The CDR3 extends over 15 amino acids. Written as DNA, the CDR3 is TGTGCCAGCCGTCTGAGACAGGGGCCAAACTATGGCTACACCTTC. Its translation: CASRLRQGPNYGYTF.